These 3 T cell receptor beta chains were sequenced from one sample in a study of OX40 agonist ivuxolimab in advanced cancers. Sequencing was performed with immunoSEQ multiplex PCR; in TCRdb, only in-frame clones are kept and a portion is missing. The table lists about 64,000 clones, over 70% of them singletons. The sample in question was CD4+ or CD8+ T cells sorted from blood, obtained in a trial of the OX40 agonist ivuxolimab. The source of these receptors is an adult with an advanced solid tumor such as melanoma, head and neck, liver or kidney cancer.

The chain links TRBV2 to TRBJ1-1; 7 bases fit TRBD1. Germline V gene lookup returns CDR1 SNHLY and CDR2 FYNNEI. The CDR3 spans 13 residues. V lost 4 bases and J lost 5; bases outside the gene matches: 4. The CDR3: CASSAQGRTEAFF. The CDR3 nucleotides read TGTGCCAGCAGTGCACAGGGGAGGACTGAAGCTTTCTTT.

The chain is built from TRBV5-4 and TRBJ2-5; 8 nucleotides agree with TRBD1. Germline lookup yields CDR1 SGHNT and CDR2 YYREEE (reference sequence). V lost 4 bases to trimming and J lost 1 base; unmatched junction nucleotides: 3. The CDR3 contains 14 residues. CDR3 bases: TGTGCCAGCAGCGTAGGACAGGGCCAAGAGACCCAGTACTTC. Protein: CASSVGQGQETQYF.

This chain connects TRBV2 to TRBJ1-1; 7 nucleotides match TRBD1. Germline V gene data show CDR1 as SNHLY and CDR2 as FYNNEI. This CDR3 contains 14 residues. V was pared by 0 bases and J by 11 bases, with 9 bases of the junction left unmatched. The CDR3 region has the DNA TGTGCCAGCAGTGAAGCTTTTTCCACAGGGGAGGCTTTCTTT. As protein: CASSEAFSTGEAFF.